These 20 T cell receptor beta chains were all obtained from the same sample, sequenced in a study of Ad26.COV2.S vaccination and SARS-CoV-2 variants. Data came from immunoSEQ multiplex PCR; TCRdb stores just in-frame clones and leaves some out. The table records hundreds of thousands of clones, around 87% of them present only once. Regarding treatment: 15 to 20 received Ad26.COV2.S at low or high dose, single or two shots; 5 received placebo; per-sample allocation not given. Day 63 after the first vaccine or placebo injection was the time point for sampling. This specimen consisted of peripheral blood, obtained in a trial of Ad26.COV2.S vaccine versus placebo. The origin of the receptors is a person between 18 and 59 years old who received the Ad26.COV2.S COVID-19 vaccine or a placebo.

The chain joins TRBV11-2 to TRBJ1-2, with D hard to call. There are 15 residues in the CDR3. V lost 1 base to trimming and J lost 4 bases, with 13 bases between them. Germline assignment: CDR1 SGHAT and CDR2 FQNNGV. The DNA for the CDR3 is TGTGCCAGCAGCTTAGGGGTGGGGAAACTCTATGGCTACACCTTC. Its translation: CASSLGVGKLYGYTF. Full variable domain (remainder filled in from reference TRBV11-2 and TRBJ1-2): EAGVAQSPRYKIIEKRQSVAFWCNPISGHATLYWYQQILGQGPKLLIQFQNNGVVDDSQLPKDRFSAERLKGVDSTLKIQPAKLEDSAVYLCASSLGVGKLYGYTFGSGTRLTVV.

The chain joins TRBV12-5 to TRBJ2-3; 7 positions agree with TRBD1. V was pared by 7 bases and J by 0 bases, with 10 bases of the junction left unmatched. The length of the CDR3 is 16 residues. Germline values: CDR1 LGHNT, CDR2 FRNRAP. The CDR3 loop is CASALEGARSTDTQYF. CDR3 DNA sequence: TGTGCTAGTGCCCTAGAGGGGGCGCGGAGCACAGATACGCAGTATTTT. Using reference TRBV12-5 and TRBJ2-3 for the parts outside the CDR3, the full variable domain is DARVTQTPRHKVTEMGQEVTMRCQPILGHNTVFWYRQTMMQGLELLAYFRNRAPLDDSGMPKDRFSAEMPDATLATLKIQPSEPRDSAVYFCASALEGARSTDTQYFGPGTRLTVL.

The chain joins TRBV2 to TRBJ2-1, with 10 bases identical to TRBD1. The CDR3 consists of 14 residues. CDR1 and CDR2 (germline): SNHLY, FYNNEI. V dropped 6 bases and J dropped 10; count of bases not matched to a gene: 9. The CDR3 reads CASRYGQGVGEQFF. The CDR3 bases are TGTGCCAGCAGATACGGACAGGGGGTTGGAGAGCAGTTCTTC.

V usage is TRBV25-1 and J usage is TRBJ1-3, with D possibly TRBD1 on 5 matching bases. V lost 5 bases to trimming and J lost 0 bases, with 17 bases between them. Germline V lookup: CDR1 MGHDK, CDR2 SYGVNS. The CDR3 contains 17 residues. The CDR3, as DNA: TGTGCCAGCAGTTTCAATTCAGGGTTGTCCTCTGGAAACACCATATATTTT. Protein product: CASSFNSGLSSGNTIYF.

CDR3 sequence reads: CASSFGVLGLNSPLHF. In DNA, the CDR3 is TGTGCCAGCAGCTTCGGGGTATTGGGGCTTAATTCACCCCTCCACTTT. V is TRBV7-9 and J is TRBJ1-6; the D gene is possibly TRBD1 (5 bases). CDR1 is SEHNR, CDR2 FQNEAQ, per germline (reference sequence). V was pared by 3 bases and J by 6 bases, with 15 bases between. The CDR3 covers 16 residues. The variable domain in full, with the rest retrieved from reference TRBV7-9 and TRBJ1-6, is DTGVSQNPRHKITKRGQNVTFRCDPISEHNRLYWYRQTLGQGPEFLTYFQNEAQLEKSRLLSDRFSAERPKGSFSTLEIQRTEQGDSAMYLCASSFGVLGLNSPLHFGNGTRLTVT.

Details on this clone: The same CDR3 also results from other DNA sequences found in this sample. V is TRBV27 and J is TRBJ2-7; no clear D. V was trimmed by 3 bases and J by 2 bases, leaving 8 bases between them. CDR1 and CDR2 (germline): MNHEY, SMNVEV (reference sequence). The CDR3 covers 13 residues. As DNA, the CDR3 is TGTGCCAGCAGTTTCGGCTCGACCTACGAGCAGTACTTC. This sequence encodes CASSFGSTYEQYF.

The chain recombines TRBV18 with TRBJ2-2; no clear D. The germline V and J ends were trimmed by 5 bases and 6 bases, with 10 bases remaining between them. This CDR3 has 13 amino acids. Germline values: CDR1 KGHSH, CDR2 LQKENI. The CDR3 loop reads CASSDSIPGELFF. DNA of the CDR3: TGTGCCAGCTCAGACTCCATCCCCGGGGAGCTGTTTTTT.

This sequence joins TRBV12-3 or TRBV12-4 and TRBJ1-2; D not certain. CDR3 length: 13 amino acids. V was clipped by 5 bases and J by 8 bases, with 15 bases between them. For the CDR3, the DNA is TGTGCCAGCAGTCCCCGGGCCAGGTCGGGCTACACCTTC. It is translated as CASSPRARSGYTF.

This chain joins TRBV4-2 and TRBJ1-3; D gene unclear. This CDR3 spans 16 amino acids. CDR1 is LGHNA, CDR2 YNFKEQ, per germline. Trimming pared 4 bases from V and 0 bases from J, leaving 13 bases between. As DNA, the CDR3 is TGTGCCAGCAGCCCCCCAGGACGGTCCTCTGGAAACACCATATATTTT. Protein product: CASSPPGRSSGNTIYF.

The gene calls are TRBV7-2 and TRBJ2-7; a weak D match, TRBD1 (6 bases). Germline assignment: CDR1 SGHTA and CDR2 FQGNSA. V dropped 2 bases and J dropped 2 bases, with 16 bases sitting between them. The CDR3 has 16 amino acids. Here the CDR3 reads CASSLLSGTRTYEQYF. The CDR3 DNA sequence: TGTGCCAGCAGCTTATTGTCAGGGACACGTACCTACGAGCAGTACTTC.

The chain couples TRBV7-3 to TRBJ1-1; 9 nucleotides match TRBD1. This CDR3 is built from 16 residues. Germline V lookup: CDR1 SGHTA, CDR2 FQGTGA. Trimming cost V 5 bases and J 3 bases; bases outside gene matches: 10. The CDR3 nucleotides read TGTGCCAGCAGCATCGCCGGGACAGGGATCGACACTGAAGCTTTCTTT. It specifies CASSIAGTGIDTEAFF.

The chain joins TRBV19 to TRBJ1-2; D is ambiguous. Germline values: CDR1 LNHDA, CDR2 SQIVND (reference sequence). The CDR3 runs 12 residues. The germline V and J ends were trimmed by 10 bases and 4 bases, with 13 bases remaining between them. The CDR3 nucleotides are TGTGCCACCAAGCGGCCGACCTATGGCTACACCTTC. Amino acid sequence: CATKRPTYGYTF. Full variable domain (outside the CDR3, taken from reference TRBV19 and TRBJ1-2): DGGITQSPKYLFRKEGQNVTLSCEQNLNHDAMYWYRQDPGQGLRLIYYSQIVNDFQKGDIAEGYSVSREKKESFPLTVTSAQKNPTAFYLCATKRPTYGYTFGSGTRLTVV.

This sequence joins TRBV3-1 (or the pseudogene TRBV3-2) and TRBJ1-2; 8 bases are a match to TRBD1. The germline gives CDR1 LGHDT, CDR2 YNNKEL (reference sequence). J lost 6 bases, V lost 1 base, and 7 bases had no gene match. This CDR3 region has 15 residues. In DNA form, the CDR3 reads TGTGCCAGCAGCCAAGTTAACAGGGGGATTGATGGCTACACCTTC. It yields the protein CASSQVNRGIDGYTF.

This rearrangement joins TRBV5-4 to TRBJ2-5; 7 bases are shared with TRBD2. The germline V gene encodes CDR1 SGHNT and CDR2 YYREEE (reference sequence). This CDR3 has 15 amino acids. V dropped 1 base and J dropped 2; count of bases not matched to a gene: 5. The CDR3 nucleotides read TGTGCCAGCAGCTTGATGCGGGGAGGGCAAGAGACCCAGTACTTC. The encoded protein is CASSLMRGGQETQYF.

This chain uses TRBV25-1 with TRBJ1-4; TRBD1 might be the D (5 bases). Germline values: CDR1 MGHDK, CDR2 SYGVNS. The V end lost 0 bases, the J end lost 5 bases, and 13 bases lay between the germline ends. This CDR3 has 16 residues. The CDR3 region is CASSEYWGKGNEKLFF. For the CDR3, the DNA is TGTGCCAGCAGTGAATATTGGGGGAAGGGGAATGAAAAACTGTTTTTT.

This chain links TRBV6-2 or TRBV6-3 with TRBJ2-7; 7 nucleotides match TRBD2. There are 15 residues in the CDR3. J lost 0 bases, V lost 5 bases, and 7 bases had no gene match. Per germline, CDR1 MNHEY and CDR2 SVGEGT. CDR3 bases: TGTGCCAGCAGTCCCAGCGGGGAGAGCTCCTACGAGCAGTACTTC. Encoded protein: CASSPSGESSYEQYF.

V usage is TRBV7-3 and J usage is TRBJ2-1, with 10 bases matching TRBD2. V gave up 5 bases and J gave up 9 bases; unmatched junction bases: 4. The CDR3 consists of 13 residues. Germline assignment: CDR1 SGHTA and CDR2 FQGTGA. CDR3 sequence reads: CASSRTSGVEQFF. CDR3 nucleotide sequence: TGTGCCAGCAGCCGAACTAGCGGGGTTGAGCAGTTCTTC.

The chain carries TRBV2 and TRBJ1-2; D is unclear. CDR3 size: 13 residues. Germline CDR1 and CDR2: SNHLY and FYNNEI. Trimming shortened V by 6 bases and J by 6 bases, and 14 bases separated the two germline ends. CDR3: CASREVGENGYTF. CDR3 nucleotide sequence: TGTGCCAGCAGGGAGGTGGGAGAGAATGGCTACACCTTC.

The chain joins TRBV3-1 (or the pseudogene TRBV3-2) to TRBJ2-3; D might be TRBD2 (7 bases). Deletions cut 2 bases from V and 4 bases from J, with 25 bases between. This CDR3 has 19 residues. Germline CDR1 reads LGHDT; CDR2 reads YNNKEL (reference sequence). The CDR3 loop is CASSQPADRYGGPPDTQYF. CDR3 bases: TGTGCCAGCAGCCAACCCGCGGATCGGTACGGGGGGCCCCCAGATACGCAGTATTTT.

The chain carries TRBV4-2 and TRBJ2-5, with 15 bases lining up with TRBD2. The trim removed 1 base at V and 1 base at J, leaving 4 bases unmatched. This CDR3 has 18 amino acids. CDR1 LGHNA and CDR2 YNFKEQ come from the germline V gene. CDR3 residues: CASSQAGTSGGRQETQYF. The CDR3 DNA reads TGTGCCAGCAGCCAAGCTGGGACTAGCGGGGGGCGCCAAGAGACCCAGTACTTC.